The sequence of this T cell receptor beta chain was determined in a study of T cell repertoires in cytomegalovirus infection. TCRdb analysed the reads with MiXCR anew, one entry per CDR3 protein. There are 450,000 to 600,000 distinct CDR3 sequences in the sample; about 10% occur only once, and 9.5% to 13% lies in the top ten. This clonotype was counted many times. The J segment lost 7 bases and the V segment lost 2 bases, leaving 2 bases of the junction unmatched. This CDR3 spans 15 amino acids. Per germline, CDR1 SGHDN and CDR2 FVKESK. Sequencing was performed on PBMCs. The chain couples TRBV14 to TRBJ2-1; 13 bases fit TRBD2. The clonotype was recovered from a human donor in good health (CMV status not recorded). Some clones in this sample may be carry-over from other donors' samples. CDR3 coding DNA: TGTGCCAGCAGCCAACGGACTAGCGGGAGTAATGAGCAGTTCTTC. Translating it yields CASSQRTSGSNEQFF.